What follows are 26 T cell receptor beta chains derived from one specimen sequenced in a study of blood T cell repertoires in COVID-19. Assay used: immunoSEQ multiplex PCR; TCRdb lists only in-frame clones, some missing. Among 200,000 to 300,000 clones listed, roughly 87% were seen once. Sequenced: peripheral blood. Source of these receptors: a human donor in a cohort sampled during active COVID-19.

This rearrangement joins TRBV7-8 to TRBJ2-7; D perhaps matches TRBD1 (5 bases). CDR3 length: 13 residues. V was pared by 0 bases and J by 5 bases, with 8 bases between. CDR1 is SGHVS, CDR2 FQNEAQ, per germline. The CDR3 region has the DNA TGTGCCAGCAGCTTAGCCAGGGTTCACGAGCAGTACTTC. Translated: CASSLARVHEQYF. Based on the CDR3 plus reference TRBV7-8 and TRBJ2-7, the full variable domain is GAGVSQSPRYKVAKRGQDVALRCDPISGHVSLFWYQQALGQGPEFLTYFQNEAQLDKSGLPSDRFFAERPEGSVSTLKIQRTQQEDSAVYLCASSLARVHEQYFGPGTRLTVT.

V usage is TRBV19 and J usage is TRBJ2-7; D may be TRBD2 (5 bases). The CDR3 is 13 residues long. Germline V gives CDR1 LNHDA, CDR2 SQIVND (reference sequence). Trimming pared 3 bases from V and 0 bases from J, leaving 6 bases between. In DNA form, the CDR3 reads TGTGCCAGTAGTATTGGAGGCTCCTACGAGCAGTACTTC. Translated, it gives CASSIGGSYEQYF.

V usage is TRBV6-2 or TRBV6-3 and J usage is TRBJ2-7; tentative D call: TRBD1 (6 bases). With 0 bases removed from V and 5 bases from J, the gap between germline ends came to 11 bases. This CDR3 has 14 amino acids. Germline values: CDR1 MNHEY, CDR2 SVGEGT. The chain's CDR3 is CASSYSNRDDEQYF. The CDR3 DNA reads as TGTGCCAGCAGTTACTCGAACAGGGACGACGAGCAGTACTTC.

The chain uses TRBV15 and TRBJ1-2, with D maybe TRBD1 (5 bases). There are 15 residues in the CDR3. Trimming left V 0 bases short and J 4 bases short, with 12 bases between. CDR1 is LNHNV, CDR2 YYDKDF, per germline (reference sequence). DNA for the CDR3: TGTGCCACCAGCAGAGATCTGACAGACGTCTATGGCTACACCTTC. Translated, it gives CATSRDLTDVYGYTF.

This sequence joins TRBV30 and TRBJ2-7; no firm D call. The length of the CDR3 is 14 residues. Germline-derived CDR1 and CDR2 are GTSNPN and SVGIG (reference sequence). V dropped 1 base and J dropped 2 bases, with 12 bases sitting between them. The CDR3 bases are TGTGCCTGGAGTGCCGGTGGGCAGACCTACGAGCAGTACTTC. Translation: CAWSAGGQTYEQYF.

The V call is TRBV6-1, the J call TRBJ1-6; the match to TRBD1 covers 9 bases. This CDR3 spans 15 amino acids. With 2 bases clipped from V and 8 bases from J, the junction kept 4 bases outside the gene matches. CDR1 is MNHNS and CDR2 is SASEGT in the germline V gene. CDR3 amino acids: CASSELTGGDSPLHF. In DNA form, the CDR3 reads TGTGCCAGCAGTGAACTGACAGGGGGTGATTCACCCCTCCACTTT.

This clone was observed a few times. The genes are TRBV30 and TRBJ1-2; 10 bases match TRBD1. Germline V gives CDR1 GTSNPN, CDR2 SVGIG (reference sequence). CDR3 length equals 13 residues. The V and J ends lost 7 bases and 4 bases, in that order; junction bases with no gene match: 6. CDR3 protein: CASWDRGIYGYTF. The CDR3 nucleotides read TGTGCCTCCTGGGACAGGGGCATCTATGGCTACACCTTC.

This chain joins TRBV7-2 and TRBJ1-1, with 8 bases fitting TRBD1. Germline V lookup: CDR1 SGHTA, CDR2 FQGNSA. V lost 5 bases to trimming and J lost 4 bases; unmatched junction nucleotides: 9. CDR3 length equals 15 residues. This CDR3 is CASSLSDRVVTEAFF. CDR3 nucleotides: TGTGCCAGCAGCCTCTCGGACAGGGTTGTCACTGAAGCTTTCTTT.

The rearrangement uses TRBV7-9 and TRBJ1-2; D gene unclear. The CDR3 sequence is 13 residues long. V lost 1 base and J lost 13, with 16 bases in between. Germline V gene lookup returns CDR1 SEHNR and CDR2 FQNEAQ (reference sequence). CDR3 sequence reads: CASSLDGGTGATF. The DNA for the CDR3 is TGTGCCAGCAGCTTAGATGGAGGCACCGGTGCCACCTTC.

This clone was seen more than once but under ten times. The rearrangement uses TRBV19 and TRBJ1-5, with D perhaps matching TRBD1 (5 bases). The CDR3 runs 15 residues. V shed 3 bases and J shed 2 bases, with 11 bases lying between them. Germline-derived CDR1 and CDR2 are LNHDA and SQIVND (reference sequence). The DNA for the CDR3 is TGTGCCAGTAGTATCTCGACAGTGGGCAATCAGCCCCAGCATTTT. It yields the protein CASSISTVGNQPQHF.

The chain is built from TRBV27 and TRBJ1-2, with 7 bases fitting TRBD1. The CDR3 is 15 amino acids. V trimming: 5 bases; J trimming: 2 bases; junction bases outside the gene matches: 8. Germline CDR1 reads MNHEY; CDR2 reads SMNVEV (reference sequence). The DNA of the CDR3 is TGTGCCAGCAGTGGGGCGACAGGGCGAAACTATGGCTACACCTTC. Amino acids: CASSGATGRNYGYTF.

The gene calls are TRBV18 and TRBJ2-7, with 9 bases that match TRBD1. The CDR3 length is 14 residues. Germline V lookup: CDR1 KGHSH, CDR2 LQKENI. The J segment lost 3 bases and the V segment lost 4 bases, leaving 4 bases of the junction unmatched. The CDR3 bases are TGTGCCAGCTCACTACAGGGGGCAGGCTACGAGCAGTACTTC. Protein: CASSLQGAGYEQYF.

CDR3 sequence: CASTRTGGRVYEQYF. CDR3 coding DNA: TGTGCCAGCACGAGAACCGGCGGGAGGGTGTACGAGCAGTACTTC. The chain uses TRBV28 and TRBJ2-7; 9 positions agree with TRBD2. V lost 7 bases and J lost 4; bases outside the gene matches: 11. This CDR3 contains 15 residues. Per germline, CDR1 MDHEN and CDR2 SYDVKM.

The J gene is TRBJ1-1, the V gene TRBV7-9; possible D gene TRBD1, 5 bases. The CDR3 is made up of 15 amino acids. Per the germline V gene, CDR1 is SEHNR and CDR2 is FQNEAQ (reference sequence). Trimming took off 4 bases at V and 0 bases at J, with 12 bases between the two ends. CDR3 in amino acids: CASSSERGMNTEAFF. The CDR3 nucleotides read TGTGCCAGCAGCTCAGAAAGGGGCATGAACACTGAAGCTTTCTTT.

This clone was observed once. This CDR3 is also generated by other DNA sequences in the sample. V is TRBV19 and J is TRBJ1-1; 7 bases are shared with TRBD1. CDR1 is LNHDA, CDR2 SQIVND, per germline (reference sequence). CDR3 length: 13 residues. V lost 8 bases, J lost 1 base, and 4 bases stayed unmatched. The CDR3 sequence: CASRGTANTEAFF. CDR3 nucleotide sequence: TGTGCCAGTCGGGGGACAGCGAACACTGAAGCTTTCTTT.

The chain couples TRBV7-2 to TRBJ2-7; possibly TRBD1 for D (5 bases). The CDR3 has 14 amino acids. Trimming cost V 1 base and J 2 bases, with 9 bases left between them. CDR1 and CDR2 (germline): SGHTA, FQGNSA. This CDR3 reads CASSLVRGTYEQYF. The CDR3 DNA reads TGTGCCAGCAGCTTAGTTAGGGGCACCTACGAGCAGTACTTC.

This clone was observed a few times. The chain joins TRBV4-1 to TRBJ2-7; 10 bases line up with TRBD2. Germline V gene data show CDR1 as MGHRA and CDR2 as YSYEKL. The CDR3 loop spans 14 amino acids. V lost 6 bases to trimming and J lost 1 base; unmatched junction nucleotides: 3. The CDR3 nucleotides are TGCGCCAGCAGGAAGCGGGAGGGGTCCTACGAGCAGTACTTC. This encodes CASRKREGSYEQYF.

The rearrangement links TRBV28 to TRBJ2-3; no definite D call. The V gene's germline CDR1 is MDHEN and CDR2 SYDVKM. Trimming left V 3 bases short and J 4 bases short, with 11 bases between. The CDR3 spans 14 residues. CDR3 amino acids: CASSFPQSSDTQYF. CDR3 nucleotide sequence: TGTGCCAGCAGTTTCCCCCAGTCCTCAGATACGCAGTATTTT.

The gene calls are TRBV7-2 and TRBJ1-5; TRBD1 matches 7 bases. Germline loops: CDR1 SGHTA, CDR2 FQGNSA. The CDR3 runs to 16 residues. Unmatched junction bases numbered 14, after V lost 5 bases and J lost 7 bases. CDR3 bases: TGTGCCAGCAGCAAACAAGGGACAGAGCCTGAGCAGCCCCAGCATTTT. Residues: CASSKQGTEPEQPQHF.

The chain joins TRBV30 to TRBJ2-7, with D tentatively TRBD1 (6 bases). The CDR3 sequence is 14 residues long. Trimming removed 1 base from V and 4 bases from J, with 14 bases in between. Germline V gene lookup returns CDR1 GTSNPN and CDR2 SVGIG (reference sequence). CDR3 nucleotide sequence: TGTGCCTGGAGTGCAGACAGGAGCCTATACGAGCAGTACTTC. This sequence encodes CAWSADRSLYEQYF.

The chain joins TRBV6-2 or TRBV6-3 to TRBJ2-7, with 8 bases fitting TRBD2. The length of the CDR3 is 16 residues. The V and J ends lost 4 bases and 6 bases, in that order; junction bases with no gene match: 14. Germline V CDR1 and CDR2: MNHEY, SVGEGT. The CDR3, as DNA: TGTGCCAGCAGTTCGCCTGGACTAGCCCTGATGGGCGAGCAGTACTTC. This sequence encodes CASSSPGLALMGEQYF.

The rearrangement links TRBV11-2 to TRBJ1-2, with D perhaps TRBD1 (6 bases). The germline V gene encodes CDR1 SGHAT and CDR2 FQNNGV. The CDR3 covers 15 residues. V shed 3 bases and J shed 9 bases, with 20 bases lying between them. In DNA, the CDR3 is TGTGCCAGCAGCTTTCCCGGGACAAGGTCGACTAGCTACACCTTC. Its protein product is CASSFPGTRSTSYTF.

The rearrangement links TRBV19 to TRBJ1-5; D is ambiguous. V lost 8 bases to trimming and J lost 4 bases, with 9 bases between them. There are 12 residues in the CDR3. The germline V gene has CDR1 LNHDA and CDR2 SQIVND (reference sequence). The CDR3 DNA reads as TGTGCCAGTGGGCGAGGGAATCAGCCCCAGCATTTT. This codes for CASGRGNQPQHF.

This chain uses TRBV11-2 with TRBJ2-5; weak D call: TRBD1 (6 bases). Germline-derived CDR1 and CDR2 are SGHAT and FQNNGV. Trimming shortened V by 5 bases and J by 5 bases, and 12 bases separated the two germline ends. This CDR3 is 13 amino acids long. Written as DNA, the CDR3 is TGTGCCAGCAGCCCCACAGGGACGGAGACCCAGTACTTC. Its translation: CASSPTGTETQYF.

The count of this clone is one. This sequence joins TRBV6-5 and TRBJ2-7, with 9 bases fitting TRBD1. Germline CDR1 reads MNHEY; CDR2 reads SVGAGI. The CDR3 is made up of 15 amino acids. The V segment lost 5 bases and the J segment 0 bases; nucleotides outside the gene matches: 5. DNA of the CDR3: TGTGCCAGCAGTCGACTGGGACAGGGCTCCTACGAGCAGTACTTC. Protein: CASSRLGQGSYEQYF.

The CDR3 reads CASSLAPGMYEQYF. The CDR3 DNA is TGTGCCAGTAGTTTGGCCCCGGGTATGTACGAGCAGTACTTC. The rearrangement uses TRBV19 and TRBJ2-7; D remains unclear. Trimming left V 5 bases short and J 4 bases short, with 15 bases between. The CDR3 totals 14 residues. Germline V gene lookup returns CDR1 LNHDA and CDR2 SQIVND (reference sequence).